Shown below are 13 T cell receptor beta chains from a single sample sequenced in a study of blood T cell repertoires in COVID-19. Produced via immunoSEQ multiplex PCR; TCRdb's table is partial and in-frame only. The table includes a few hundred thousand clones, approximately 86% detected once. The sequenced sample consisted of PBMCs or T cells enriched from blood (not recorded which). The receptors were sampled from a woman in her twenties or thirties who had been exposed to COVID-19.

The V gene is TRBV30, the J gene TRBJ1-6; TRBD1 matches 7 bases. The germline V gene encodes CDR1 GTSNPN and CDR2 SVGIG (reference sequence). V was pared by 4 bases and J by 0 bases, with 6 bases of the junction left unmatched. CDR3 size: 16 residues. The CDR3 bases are TGTGCCTGGACCGACAGGGTGAACTCCTATAATTCACCCCTCCACTTT. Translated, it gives CAWTDRVNSYNSPLHF. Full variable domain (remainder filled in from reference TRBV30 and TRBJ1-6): SQTIHQWPATLVQPVGSPLSLECTVEGTSNPNLYWYRQAAGRGLQLLFYSVGIGQISSEVPQNLSASRPQDRQFILSSKKLLLSDSGFYLCAWTDRVNSYNSPLHFGNGTRLTVT.

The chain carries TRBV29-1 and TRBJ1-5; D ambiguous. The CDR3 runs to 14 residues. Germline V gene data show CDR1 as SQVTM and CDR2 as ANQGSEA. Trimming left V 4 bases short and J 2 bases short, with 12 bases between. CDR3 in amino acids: CSVASAQGNQPQHF. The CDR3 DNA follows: TGCAGCGTTGCGTCCGCGCAGGGCAATCAGCCCCAGCATTTT.

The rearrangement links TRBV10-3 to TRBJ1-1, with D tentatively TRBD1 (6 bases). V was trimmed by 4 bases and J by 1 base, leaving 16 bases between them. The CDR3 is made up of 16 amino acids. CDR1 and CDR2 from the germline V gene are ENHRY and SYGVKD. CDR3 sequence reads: CAISASTGMGNTEAFF. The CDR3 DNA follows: TGTGCCATCAGTGCCTCGACAGGAATGGGGAACACTGAAGCTTTCTTT.

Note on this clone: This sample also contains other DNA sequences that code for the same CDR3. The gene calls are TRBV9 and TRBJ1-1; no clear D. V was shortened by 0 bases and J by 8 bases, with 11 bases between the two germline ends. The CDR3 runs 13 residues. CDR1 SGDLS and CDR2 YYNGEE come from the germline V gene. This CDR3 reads CASSVGRDTEAFF. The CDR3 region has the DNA TGTGCCAGCAGCGTAGGGCGGGATACCGAAGCTTTCTTT.

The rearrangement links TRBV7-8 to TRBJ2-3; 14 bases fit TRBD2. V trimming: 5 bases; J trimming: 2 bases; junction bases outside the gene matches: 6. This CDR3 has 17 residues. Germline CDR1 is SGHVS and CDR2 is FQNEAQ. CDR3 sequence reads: CASSKGTSGGTTDTQYF. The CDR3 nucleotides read TGTGCCAGCAGCAAGGGGACTAGCGGGGGAACCACAGATACGCAGTATTTT. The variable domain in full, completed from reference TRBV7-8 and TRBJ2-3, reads GAGVSQSPRYKVAKRGQDVALRCDPISGHVSLFWYQQALGQGPEFLTYFQNEAQLDKSGLPSDRFFAERPEGSVSTLKIQRTQQEDSAVYLCASSKGTSGGTTDTQYFGPGTRLTVL.

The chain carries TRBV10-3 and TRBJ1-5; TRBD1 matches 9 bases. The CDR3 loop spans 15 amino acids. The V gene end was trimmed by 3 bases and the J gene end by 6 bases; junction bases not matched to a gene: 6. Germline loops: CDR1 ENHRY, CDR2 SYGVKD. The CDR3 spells CAISEGTGRIQPQHF. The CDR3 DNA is TGTGCCATCAGTGAAGGGACAGGGCGTATTCAGCCCCAGCATTTT.

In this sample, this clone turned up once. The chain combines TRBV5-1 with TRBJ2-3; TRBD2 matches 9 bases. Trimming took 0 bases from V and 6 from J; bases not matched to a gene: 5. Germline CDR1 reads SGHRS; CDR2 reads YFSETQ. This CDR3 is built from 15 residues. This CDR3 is CASSLDSGGADTQYF. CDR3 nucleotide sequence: TGCGCCAGCAGCTTGGATAGCGGGGGTGCGGATACGCAGTATTTT.

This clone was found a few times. CDR3 region: CASSTETGGGYTF. CDR3 DNA: TGTGCCAGCAGCACGGAGACTGGAGGTGGCTACACCTTC. V usage is TRBV6-4 and J usage is TRBJ1-2; D is unclear. The germline CDR1 and CDR2 sequences are MRHNA and SNTAGT. The V end was cut by 6 bases, the J end by 7 bases, with 15 bases between. CDR3 size: 13 residues.

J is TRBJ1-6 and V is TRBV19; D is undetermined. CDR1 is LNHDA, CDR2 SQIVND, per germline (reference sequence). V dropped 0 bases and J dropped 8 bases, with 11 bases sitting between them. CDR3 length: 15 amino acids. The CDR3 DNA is TGTGCCAGTAGTATAGATCGTGGCGGCGATTCACCCCTCCACTTT. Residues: CASSIDRGGDSPLHF. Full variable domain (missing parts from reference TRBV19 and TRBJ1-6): DGGITQSPKYLFRKEGQNVTLSCEQNLNHDAMYWYRQDPGQGLRLIYYSQIVNDFQKGDIAEGYSVSREKKESFPLTVTSAQKNPTAFYLCASSIDRGGDSPLHFGNGTRLTVT.

CDR3 region: CASSLRGGAEAFF. The CDR3 DNA reads TGTGCCAGCAGCCTGCGGGGTGGGGCTGAAGCTTTCTTT. The chain joins TRBV27 to TRBJ1-1; D not resolved. CDR3 size: 13 residues. Germline V CDR1 and CDR2: MNHEY, SMNVEV (reference sequence). Trimming removed 6 bases from V and 6 bases from J, with 14 bases in between.

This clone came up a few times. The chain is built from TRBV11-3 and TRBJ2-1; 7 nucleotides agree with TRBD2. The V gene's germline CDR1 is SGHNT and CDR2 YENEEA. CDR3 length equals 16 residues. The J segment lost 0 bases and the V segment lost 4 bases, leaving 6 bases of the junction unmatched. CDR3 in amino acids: CASSWSGAYSYNEQFF. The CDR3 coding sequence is TGTGCCAGCAGCTGGAGCGGGGCGTACTCCTACAATGAGCAGTTCTTC. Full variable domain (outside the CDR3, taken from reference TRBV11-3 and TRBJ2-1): EAGVVQSPRYKIIEKKQPVAFWCNPISGHNTLYWYLQNLGQGPELLIRYENEEAVDDSQLPKDRFSAERLKGVDSTLKIQPAELGDSAVYLCASSWSGAYSYNEQFFGPGTRLTVL.

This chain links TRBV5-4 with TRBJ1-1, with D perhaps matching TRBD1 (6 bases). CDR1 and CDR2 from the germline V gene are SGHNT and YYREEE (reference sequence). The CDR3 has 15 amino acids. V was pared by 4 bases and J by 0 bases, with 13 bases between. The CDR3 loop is CASSAQGPLNTEAFF. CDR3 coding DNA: TGTGCCAGCAGCGCACAGGGTCCCTTGAACACTGAAGCTTTCTTT.

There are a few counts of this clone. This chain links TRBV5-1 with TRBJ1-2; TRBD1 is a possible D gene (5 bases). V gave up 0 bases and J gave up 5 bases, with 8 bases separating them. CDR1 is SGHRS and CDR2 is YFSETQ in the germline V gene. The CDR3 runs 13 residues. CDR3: CASSLATEYGYTF. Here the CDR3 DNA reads TGCGCCAGCAGCTTGGCGACAGAATATGGCTACACCTTC.